The rows below give T cell receptor beta chains drawn from one sample of a study of shared clonotypes between healthy human individuals. Some clones are missing from TCRdb's copy, which holds only in-frame ones; the method was immunoSEQ multiplex PCR. Altogether about 670,000 clones are present, about two thirds being singletons, with the ten largest covering 1.8%. The sample taken for sequencing was memory CD4+ T cells sorted from blood. The source is a woman aged 30 to 39 in good health. CDR3s include the opening cysteine and the closing phenylalanine or tryptophan. Fields, in order: V gene, clone size, D gene, J gene, CDR3 protein, CDR3 DNA. D genes are given only for firm matches. Clone sizes are given selectively: once, few, many, or a class where the clone is expanded.

V gene: TRBV15; clone size: NA; D gene: TRBD2; J gene: TRBJ2-1; CDR3 protein: CATSRVARVAGDEQFF; CDR3 DNA: TGTGCCACCAGCAGAGTGGCCCGGGTAGCGGGAGATGAGCAGTTCTTC
V gene: TRBV30; clone size: NA; D gene: TRBD2; J gene: TRBJ2-1; CDR3 protein: CAWTPRDYSYNEQFF; CDR3 DNA: TGTGCCTGGACCCCCCGGGACTACTCCTACAATGAGCAGTTCTTC
V gene: TRBV4-1; clone size: NA; D gene: TRBD2; J gene: TRBJ2-5; CDR3 protein: CASSQPRGGKTQYF; CDR3 DNA: TGCGCCAGCAGCCAACCTCGGGGGGGGAAGACCCAGTACTTC
V gene: TRBV19; clone size: NA; D gene: NA; J gene: TRBJ2-3; CDR3 protein: CASSTGLRQYF; CDR3 DNA: TGTGCCAGCTCTACAGGGTTGAGGCAGTATTTT
V gene: TRBV28; clone size: NA; D gene: NA; J gene: TRBJ1-1; CDR3 protein: CASSLRVMNTEAFF; CDR3 DNA: TGTGCCAGCAGTCTCAGGGTAATGAACACTGAAGCTTTCTTT
V gene: TRBV7-2; clone size: many; D gene: NA; J gene: TRBJ2-2; CDR3 protein: CASSLVATPTGELFF; CDR3 DNA: TGTGCCAGCAGCTTAGTTGCTACCCCCACCGGGGAGCTGTTTTTT
V gene: TRBV10-2; clone size: NA; D gene: NA; J gene: TRBJ1-2; CDR3 protein: CASSGGTNYGYTF; CDR3 DNA: TGCGCCAGCAGTGGAGGGACAAACTATGGCTACACCTTC
V gene: TRBV18; clone size: NA; D gene: NA; J gene: TRBJ1-2; CDR3 protein: CASSTRGDYGYTF; CDR3 DNA: TGTGCCAGCTCCACCAGGGGAGACTATGGCTACACCTTC
V gene: TRBV7-8; clone size: NA; D gene: NA; J gene: TRBJ2-2; CDR3 protein: CASSPGWRGPTNTGELFF; CDR3 DNA: TGTGCCAGCAGCCCAGGGTGGCGGGGGCCCACGAACACCGGGGAGCTGTTTTTT
V gene: TRBV30; clone size: NA; D gene: TRBD1; J gene: TRBJ1-5; CDR3 protein: CAWSYGTEGQPQHF; CDR3 DNA: TGTGCCTGGAGTTACGGGACAGAGGGCCAGCCCCAGCATTTT
V gene: TRBV4-1; clone size: NA; D gene: NA; J gene: TRBJ1-1; CDR3 protein: CASSQVGTEAFF; CDR3 DNA: TGCGCCAGCAGCCAGGTGGGCACTGAAGCTTTCTTT
V gene: TRBV23-1; clone size: once; D gene: NA; J gene: TRBJ1-3; CDR3 protein: CASSQSGGAGNTIYF; CDR3 DNA: TGCGCCAGCAGTCAATCAGGAGGGGCCGGAAACACCATATATTTT
V gene: TRBV28; clone size: NA; D gene: NA; J gene: TRBJ1-1; CDR3 protein: CASKTDMNTEAFF; CDR3 DNA: TGTGCCAGCAAGACGGACATGAACACTGAAGCTTTCTTT
V gene: TRBV7-6; clone size: NA; D gene: TRBD2; J gene: TRBJ2-1; CDR3 protein: CASSVRGLADNEQFF; CDR3 DNA: TGTGCCAGCAGCGTGAGGGGTCTAGCGGACAATGAGCAGTTCTTC
V gene: TRBV7-3; clone size: few; D gene: NA; J gene: TRBJ1-2; CDR3 protein: CASSLTSLGHGYTF; CDR3 DNA: TGTGCCAGCAGCTTAACGTCCTTGGGGCATGGCTACACCTTC
V gene: TRBV2; clone size: NA; D gene: TRBD2; J gene: TRBJ2-7; CDR3 protein: CASSYRTSGYPPSGEQYF; CDR3 DNA: TGTGCCAGCAGTTATCGGACTAGCGGGTACCCTCCTTCCGGCGAGCAGTACTTC
V gene: TRBV12-1; clone size: NA; D gene: NA; J gene: TRBJ1-1; CDR3 protein: CASSLGLQMNTEAFF; CDR3 DNA: TGTGCCAGCAGCTTAGGACTTCAGATGAACACTGAAGCTTTCTTT
V gene: TRBV19; clone size: many; D gene: NA; J gene: TRBJ1-4; CDR3 protein: CASSITGIEKLFF; CDR3 DNA: TGTGCCAGTAGTATAACCGGGATTGAAAAACTGTTTTTT
V gene: TRBV7-9; clone size: NA; D gene: NA; J gene: TRBJ2-3; CDR3 protein: CASRSGEDTQYF; CDR3 DNA: TGTGCCAGCAGATCAGGTGAAGATACGCAGTATTTT
V gene: TRBV7-7; clone size: NA; D gene: TRBD1; J gene: TRBJ2-5; CDR3 protein: CASSLRQGPSETQYF; CDR3 DNA: TGTGCCAGCAGCCTCCGACAGGGACCCTCGGAGACCCAGTACTTC
V gene: TRBV5-1; clone size: NA; D gene: TRBD2; J gene: TRBJ2-2; CDR3 protein: CASLPPSGGGELFF; CDR3 DNA: TGCGCCAGCCTTCCTCCTAGCGGGGGTGGGGAGCTGTTTTTT
V gene: TRBV11-3; clone size: NA; D gene: NA; J gene: TRBJ2-2; CDR3 protein: CASSLEGVGELFF; CDR3 DNA: TGTGCCAGCAGCTTAGAGGGAGTCGGGGAGCTGTTTTTT